These T cell receptor beta chains were read from a single sample in a study of beta chain features in type 1 diabetes. Using immunoSEQ multiplex PCR, the repertoire was profiled, and TCRdb retains in-frame clones only, with some absent. The table includes fewer than 450,000 clones, 13% detected once. Sequencing was done on a sample of naive CD4+ T cells from blood. These receptors were collected from a young woman with type 1 diabetes. Both conserved end residues are part of each CDR3. D genes are given only for firm matches. Clone size is stated in some rows and not others, as once, few, many or a class when expanded.

V: TRBV6-5
J: TRBJ2-7
size: -
D: -
CDR3: CASSYDGSSYEQYF
DNA: TGTGCCAGCAGTTACGACGGGAGCTCCTACGAGCAGTACTTC

V: TRBV2
J: TRBJ1-2
size: few
D: -
CDR3: CASSEQRSIGSYTF
DNA: TGTGCCAGCAGTGAACAGAGATCGATCGGGTCCTACACCTTC

V: TRBV5-1
J: TRBJ2-1
size: -
D: TRBD1
CDR3: CASSFIQGVQGHEQFF
DNA: TGCGCCAGCAGCTTCATCCAGGGGGTACAGGGACATGAGCAGTTCTTC

V: TRBV21-1
J: TRBJ2-1
size: -
D: -
CDR3: CATLDREVGNEQFF
DNA: TGTGCCACCCTAGACAGGGAGGTAGGTAATGAGCAGTTCTTC

V: TRBV7-2
J: TRBJ1-5
size: -
D: TRBD1
CDR3: CASSHRGYSGNQPQHF
DNA: TGTGCCAGCAGCCACAGGGGTTATTCCGGCAATCAGCCCCAGCATTTT

V: TRBV25-1
J: TRBJ2-2
size: few
D: -
CDR3: CASSPQQGPNTGELFF
DNA: TGTGCCAGCAGTCCCCAACAGGGACCGAACACCGGGGAGCTGTTTTTT

V: TRBV18
J: TRBJ1-2
size: -
D: -
CDR3: CASSPGAGTYGYTF
DNA: TGTGCCAGCTCACCGGGGGCAGGGACCTATGGCTACACCTTC

V: TRBV5-1
J: TRBJ2-7
size: -
D: TRBD1
CDR3: CASSSRQGPAGEQYF
DNA: TGCGCCAGCAGCTCCCGACAGGGGCCGGCGGGCGAGCAGTACTTC

V: TRBV10-3
J: TRBJ2-3
size: -
D: -
CDR3: CAIGGATASTDTQYF
DNA: TGTGCCATCGGGGGGGCGACTGCTAGCACAGATACGCAGTATTTT

V: TRBV28
J: TRBJ2-4
size: few
D: -
CDR3: CASSFSGAWAKNIQYF
DNA: TGTGCCAGCAGTTTTTCAGGGGCATGGGCCAAAAACATTCAGTACTTC

V: TRBV7-8
J: TRBJ2-3
size: -
D: TRBD2
CDR3: CASRYGLAASTDTQYF
DNA: TGTGCCAGCAGATACGGACTAGCGGCCAGCACAGATACGCAGTATTTT

V: TRBV11-2
J: TRBJ1-1
size: -
D: -
CDR3: CASSLEPTVYTEAFF
DNA: TGTGCCAGCAGCTTAGAGCCTACAGTGTACACTGAAGCTTTCTTT

V: TRBV7-2
J: TRBJ1-2
size: -
D: TRBD1
CDR3: CASILMAGGYGYTF
DNA: TGTGCCAGCATCTTGATGGCAGGGGGCTATGGCTACACCTTC

V: TRBV18
J: TRBJ2-7
size: few
D: -
CDR3: CASSPWDNSEQYF
DNA: TGTGCCAGCTCACCATGGGACAATAGCGAGCAGTACTTC

V: TRBV29-1
J: TRBJ2-3
size: few
D: -
CDR3: CSVLVGGTLDTQYF
DNA: TGCAGCGTCCTTGTTGGGGGGACCTTGGATACGCAGTATTTT

V: TRBV19
J: TRBJ2-4
size: -
D: TRBD1
CDR3: CASSTLPGGEAKNIQYF
DNA: TGTGCCAGTAGCACCCTCCCAGGGGGCGAAGCCAAAAACATTCAGTACTTC

V: TRBV7-2
J: TRBJ1-1
size: -
D: TRBD1
CDR3: CASSPGQGSVAFF
DNA: TGTGCCAGCAGCCCCGGACAGGGTTCGGTAGCTTTCTTT

V: TRBV5-1
J: TRBJ2-7
size: few
D: -
CDR3: CASSLGTDLTYEQYF
DNA: TGCGCCAGCAGCTTGGGTACAGACCTCACCTACGAGCAGTACTTC

V: TRBV5-1
J: TRBJ2-1
size: few
D: TRBD1
CDR3: CASSVRGHVDEQFF
DNA: TGCGCCAGCAGCGTTAGGGGGCATGTCGATGAGCAGTTCTTC